This T cell receptor (beta chain) is drawn from a study of blood T cells in healthy people across ages (dated by TCRdb to 2013 to 2016). A note on the overall study: In model experiments, roughly one uniquely barcoded TCR beta cDNA molecule per two T cells was captured by template switching. Four age groups were formed from the donors: young (average about 16 years), middle-aged (approximately 39), aged (about 68) and long-lived (approximately 80). Using the same blood draw, the study looked at two additional independent replicas of 1 million unique cDNA reads for two donors, one aged 18 to 30 and the other aged 80 or older. Age-related changes in TCR beta repertoire diversity were measured in the study by deep sequencing normalized with unique cDNA molecular identifiers. Donors of different ages were randomly distributed across sequencing lanes to avoid experimental bias. Beyond this particular receptor, the publication reports: Because donor CMV infection status was unknown, age-related changes in expanded clonotypes were potentially confounded. The percentage of naive T cells measured by flow cytometry correlated strongly with observed TCR beta diversity. Bulk unsorted PBMC profiling prevented conclusive comparison of naive and antigen-experienced compartments. Observed TCR beta diversity per million T cells fell roughly linearly with age, and a significant reduction was already apparent by age roughly 40. Estimates of total diversity based on one million sequenced T cells were considered lower bounds and underestimates. The long-lived group showed more naive CD4+ T cells, fewer expanded clones and increased TCR diversity than the aged group, suggesting age selection.

Concerning this clonotype itself: Its antigen remains undetermined. Qualities for individual bases were not recorded, and no much larger clone is one base off.

Looking up the germline V gene yields CDR1 MGHRA and CDR2 YSYEKL. The CDR3 measures 15 amino acids from cysteine to phenylalanine. Only the CDR3 part of the read is kept: 45 bases, read in frame from the first base. V sheds 4 bases and J sheds 2 bases, leaving 12 bases between their ends. Donors were a few dozen systemically healthy Caucasian individuals from Russia aged roughly 6 to 90 years. Each donor gave approximately 10 milliliters of peripheral blood, collected into EDTA-treated Vacutainer tubes. PBMCs were isolated by Ficoll-Paque density-gradient centrifugation, with at least 6 million obtained per sample. Total RNA, at least 6 micrograms per sample, was extracted from PBMCs with Trizol reagent. Naive CD45RAhigh/CD27high T cell percentages were measured by flow cytometry on a PBMC aliquot from every donor. The receptor library was made with 5' RACE. The listed sequencing device is Illumina HiSeq 2500. A second PCR of about 6 to 11 cycles was performed with a sample-barcoded 5' primer and a J-beta primer mix. A template-switch 5' adaptor carrying 12 random nucleotides introduced a unique molecular identifier onto each TCR beta cDNA molecule. Each sample yielded at least 2.5 million CDR3-containing paired-end reads. First-strand cDNA was synthesized from all RNA with the Mint cDNA synthesis kit, primed by a TRBC-specific oligonucleotide. Following uracil-DNA glycosylase treatment, a first 18-cycle PCR with universal primers M1SS and BC2_uni_R was performed on all cDNA. The study's processing was this. For normalization, 1 million high-quality reads were randomly selected from each sample, with every read carrying a distinct molecular identifier. Reads with shared molecular identifiers were discarded instead of being binned into consensus sequences. MiTCR, run with a Q25 quality threshold and the strictest error-elimination algorithm, handled CDR3 identification, clonotype clustering and error correction. Lower-bound total TCR beta diversity was estimated with a nonparametric unseen species model using Euler transformation. TCRdb reprocessing: public reads trimmed at Q25 with fastp, clones called with MiXCR, in-frame beta chains kept. Every entry covers one CDR3 protein and lists the most common genes and DNA from its rows. The V and J calls and clone size are TCRdb's, not the authors'. The sample table lists 600,000 or so distinct CDR3 sequences, less than 60% of them with a count of one. Jointly, the top ten make up about 22% of the sample.

The chain links TRBV4-1 with TRBJ1-5; the D gene lacks a confident call. The sequence was collected from an elderly man in good health. Sequenced input: blood. The sequence in DNA is TGCGCCAGCAGCCTTATCGACACGGGCAATCAGCCCCAGCATTTT. It encodes CASSLIDTGNQPQHF.